This TCR beta chain was identified during a study of tumor-infiltrating lymphocytes in primary liver carcinoma. Overall study context: Tumors were staged T1-T3 N0M0 and measured about 4 to 11 cm across.

The investigators made TCR beta cDNA from around 540 ng total RNA, using a constant-region primer. Modified slightly, ARM-PCR produced TCR beta libraries over three nested multiplex PCR rounds. With TRBV1-TRBV30 forward primers and a C-beta reverse primer, the first two PCR rounds were run for approximately 10 cycles each. TCRdb re-called the multiplex PCR reads with MiXCR, one entry per CDR3 protein. Of some 320,000 distinct CDR3 sequences in the sample, 55% to 65% were seen once. Unsorted whole blood supplied the blood RNA, and germline DNA was isolated too. CDR1 and CDR2 from the germline V gene are MDHEN and SYDVKM. V was pared by 5 bases and J by 0 bases, with 4 bases of the junction left unmatched. The length of the CDR3 is 15 residues.

V usage is TRBV28 and J usage is TRBJ2-1, with 7 bases identical to TRBD1. Sequencing was carried out using peripheral blood. The receptor was isolated from a man aged 35 to 55 with primary liver carcinoma and hepatitis B virus infection. The CDR3 spells CASSIQGSSYNEQFF. The CDR3 coding sequence is TGTGCCAGCAGTATACAGGGGAGCTCCTACAATGAGCAGTTCTTC. The whole variable domain, remainder taken from reference TRBV28 and TRBJ2-1, is DVKVTQSSRYLVKRTGEKVFLECVQDMDHENMFWYRQDPGLGLRLIYFSYDVKMKEKGDIPEGYSVSREKKERFSLILESASTNQTSMYLCASSIQGSSYNEQFFGPGTRLTVL.